This TCR beta chain was documented in a study of T cell repertoires in cytomegalovirus infection. One entry per CDR3 protein results from TCRdb running MiXCR on the reads. The table lists approximately 71,000 distinct CDR3 sequences, 3.5% to 4% of them singletons. Trimming cost V 8 bases and J 7 bases, with 15 bases left between them. The CDR3 has 13 amino acids. Germline V CDR1 and CDR2: SGHTA, FQGNSA. This clonotype was sampled from a human donor in good health (CMV status not recorded). Some clones in this sample may be carry-over from other donors' samples. The sample taken for sequencing was PBMCs. This chain uses TRBV7-2 with TRBJ1-5; D might be TRBD1 (6 bases). CDR3 in amino acids: CASGYGGPQPQHF. The CDR3 DNA reads TGTGCCAGCGGATACGGGGGGCCCCAGCCCCAGCATTTT.